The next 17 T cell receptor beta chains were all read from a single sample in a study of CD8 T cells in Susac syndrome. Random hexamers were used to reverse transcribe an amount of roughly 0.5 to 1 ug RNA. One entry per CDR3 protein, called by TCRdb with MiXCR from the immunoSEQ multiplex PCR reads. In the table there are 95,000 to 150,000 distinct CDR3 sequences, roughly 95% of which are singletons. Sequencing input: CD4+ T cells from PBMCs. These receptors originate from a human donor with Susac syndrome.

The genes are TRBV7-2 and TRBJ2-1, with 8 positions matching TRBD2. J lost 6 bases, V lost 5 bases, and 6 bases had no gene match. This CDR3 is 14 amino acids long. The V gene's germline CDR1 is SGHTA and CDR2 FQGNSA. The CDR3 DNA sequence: TGTGCCAGCAGCGATCGACTAGCGAGCAATGAGCAGTTCTTC. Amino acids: CASSDRLASNEQFF.

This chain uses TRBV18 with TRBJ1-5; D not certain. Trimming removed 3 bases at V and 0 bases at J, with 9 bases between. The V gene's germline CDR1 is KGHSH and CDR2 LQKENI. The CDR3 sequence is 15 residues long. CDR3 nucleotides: TGTGCCAGCTCACCGCACCCGAATAGCAATCAGCCCCAGCATTTT. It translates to CASSPHPNSNQPQHF.

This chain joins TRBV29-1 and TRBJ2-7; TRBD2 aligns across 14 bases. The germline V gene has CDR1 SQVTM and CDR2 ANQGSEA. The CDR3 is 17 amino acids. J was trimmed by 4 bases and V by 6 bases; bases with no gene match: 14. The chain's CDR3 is CSVKGLAGERGSYEQYF. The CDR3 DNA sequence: TGCAGCGTGAAGGGACTAGCGGGAGAAAGGGGGTCTTACGAGCAGTACTTC.

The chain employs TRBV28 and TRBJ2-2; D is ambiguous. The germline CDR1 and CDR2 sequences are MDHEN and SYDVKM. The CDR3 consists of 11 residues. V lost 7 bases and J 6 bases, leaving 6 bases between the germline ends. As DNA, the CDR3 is TGTGCCAGCAACCTTTCCGGGGAGCTGTTTTTT. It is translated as CASNLSGELFF.

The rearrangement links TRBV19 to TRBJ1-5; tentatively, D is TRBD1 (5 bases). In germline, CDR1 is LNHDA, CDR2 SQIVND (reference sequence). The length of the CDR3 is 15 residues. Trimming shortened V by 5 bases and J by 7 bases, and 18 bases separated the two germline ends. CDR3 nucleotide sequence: TGTGCCAGTAGTCGCTTTGCGCAGGGTGGACAGCCCCAGCATTTT. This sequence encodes CASSRFAQGGQPQHF.

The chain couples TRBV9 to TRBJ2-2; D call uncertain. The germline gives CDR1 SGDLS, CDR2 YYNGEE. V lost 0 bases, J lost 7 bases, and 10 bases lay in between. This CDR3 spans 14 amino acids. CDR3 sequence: CASSVVVGGGELFF. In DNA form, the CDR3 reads TGTGCCAGCAGCGTAGTGGTTGGTGGCGGGGAGCTGTTTTTT. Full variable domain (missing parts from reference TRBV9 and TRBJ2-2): DSGVTQTPKHLITATGQRVTLRCSPRSGDLSVYWYQQSLDQGLQFLIQYYNGEERAKGNILERFSAQQFPDLHSELNLSSLELGDSALYFCASSVVVGGGELFFGEGSRLTVL.

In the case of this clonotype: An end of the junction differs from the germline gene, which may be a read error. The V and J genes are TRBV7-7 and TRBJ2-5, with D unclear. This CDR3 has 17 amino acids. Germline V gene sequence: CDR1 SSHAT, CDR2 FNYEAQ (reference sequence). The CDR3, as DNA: TGTGCTAGCAGCTTAATCGCCCTGGGCGCAGGCCAAGAGACCCAGTACTTC. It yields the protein CASSLIALGAGQETQYF. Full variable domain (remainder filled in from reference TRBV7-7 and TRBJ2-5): GAGVSQSPRYKVTKRGQDVTLRCDPISSHATLYWYQQALGQGPEFLTYFNYEAQPDKSGLPSDRFSAERPEGSISTLTIQRTEQRDSAMYRCASSLIALGAGQETQYFGPGTRLLVL.

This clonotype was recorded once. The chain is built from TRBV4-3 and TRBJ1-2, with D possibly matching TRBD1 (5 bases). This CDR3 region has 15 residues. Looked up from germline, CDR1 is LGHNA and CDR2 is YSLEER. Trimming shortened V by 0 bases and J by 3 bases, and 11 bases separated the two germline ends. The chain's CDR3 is CASSQDRQGHYGYTF. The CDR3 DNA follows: TGCGCCAGCAGCCAAGATCGGCAGGGACACTATGGCTACACCTTC.

The CDR3, as DNA: TGTGCCAGCAGCCATCGGGACAGGCCGGGGGGGACCCAGTACTTC. Its protein is CASSHRDRPGGTQYF. The rearrangement joins TRBV3-1 to TRBJ2-5; D possibly corresponds to TRBD1 (8 bases). The V and J ends lost 3 bases and 7 bases respectively, with 18 bases between them. This CDR3 has 15 amino acids. Germline CDR1 and CDR2: LGHDT and YNNKEL (reference sequence).

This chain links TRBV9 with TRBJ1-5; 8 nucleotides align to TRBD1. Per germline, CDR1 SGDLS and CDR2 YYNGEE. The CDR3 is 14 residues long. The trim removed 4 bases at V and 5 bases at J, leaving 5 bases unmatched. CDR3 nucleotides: TGTGCCAGCAGCCCGGGACAGGAGCATCAGCCCCAGCATTTT. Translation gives CASSPGQEHQPQHF.

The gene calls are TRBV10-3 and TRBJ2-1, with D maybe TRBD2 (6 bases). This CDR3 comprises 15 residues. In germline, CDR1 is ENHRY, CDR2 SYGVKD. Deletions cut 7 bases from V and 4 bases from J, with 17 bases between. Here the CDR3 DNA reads TGTGCCATCATGGGGTCGTCGGCGGGATACAATGAGCAGTTCTTC. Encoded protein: CAIMGSSAGYNEQFF.

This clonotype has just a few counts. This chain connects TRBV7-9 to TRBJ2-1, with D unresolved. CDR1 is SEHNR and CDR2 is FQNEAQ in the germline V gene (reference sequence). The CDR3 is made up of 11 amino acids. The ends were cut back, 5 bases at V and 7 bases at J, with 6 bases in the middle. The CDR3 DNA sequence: TGTGCCAGCAGCCCCAGGAATGAGCAGTTCTTC. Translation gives CASSPRNEQFF.

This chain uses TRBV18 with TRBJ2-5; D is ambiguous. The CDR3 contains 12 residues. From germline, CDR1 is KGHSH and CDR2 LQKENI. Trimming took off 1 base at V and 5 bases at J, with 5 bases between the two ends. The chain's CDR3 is CASSPRAETQYF. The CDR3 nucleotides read TGTGCCAGCTCACCACGGGCGGAGACCCAGTACTTC.

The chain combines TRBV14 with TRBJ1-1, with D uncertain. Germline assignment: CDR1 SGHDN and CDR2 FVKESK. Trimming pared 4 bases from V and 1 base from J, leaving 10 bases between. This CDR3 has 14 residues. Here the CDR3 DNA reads TGTGCCAGCAGCCTGTCGTGGGCGAACACTGAAGCTTTCTTT. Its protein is CASSLSWANTEAFF.

CDR3 in DNA: TGTGCCACCAGCAGAGATGAGTATTACGAGCAGTACTTC. The encoded protein is CATSRDEYYEQYF. The chain is built from TRBV15 and TRBJ2-7; D is unresolved. Germline V CDR1 and CDR2: LNHNV, YYDKDF (reference sequence). V lost 0 bases and J lost 4, with 7 bases in between. The CDR3 is 13 residues long. Full variable domain (remainder filled in from reference TRBV15 and TRBJ2-7): DAMVIQNPRYQVTQFGKPVTLSCSQTLNHNVMYWYQQKSSQAPKLLFHYYDKDFNNEADTPDNFQSRRPNTSFCFLDIRSPGLGDTAMYLCATSRDEYYEQYFGPGTRLTVT.

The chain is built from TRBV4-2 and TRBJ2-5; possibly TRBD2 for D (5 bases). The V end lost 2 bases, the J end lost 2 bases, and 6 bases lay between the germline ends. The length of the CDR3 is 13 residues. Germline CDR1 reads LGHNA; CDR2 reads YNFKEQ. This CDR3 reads CASSQTGQETQYF. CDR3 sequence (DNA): TGTGCCAGCAGCCAAACGGGGCAAGAGACCCAGTACTTC.

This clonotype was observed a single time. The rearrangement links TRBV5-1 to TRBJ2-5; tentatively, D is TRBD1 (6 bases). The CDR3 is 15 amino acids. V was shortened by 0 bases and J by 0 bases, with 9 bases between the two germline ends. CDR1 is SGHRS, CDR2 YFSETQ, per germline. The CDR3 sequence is CASSLGGTNQETQYF. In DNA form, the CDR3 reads TGCGCCAGCAGCTTGGGTGGGACAAACCAAGAGACCCAGTACTTC.